Following are 27 T cell receptor beta chains from one sample sequenced in a study of CD8 T cells in Susac syndrome. An input of about 0.5 to 1 ug of RNA was subjected to reverse transcription using random hexamers. TCRdb fed the immunoSEQ multiplex PCR reads into MiXCR, producing one record per CDR3 protein. The sample records around 180,000 distinct CDR3 sequences, roughly 94% being singletons. Sequenced input: CD4+ T cells from PBMCs. All receptors come from a human donor with Susac syndrome.

In its sample, this clonotype was seen once. This chain links TRBV25-1 with TRBJ2-1; TRBD1 aligns across 10 bases. Germline CDR1 MGHDK, CDR2 SYGVNS. J was trimmed by 12 bases and V by 6 bases; bases with no gene match: 2. The CDR3 is 11 amino acids. The CDR3 sequence: CASRGDRGQFF. The CDR3 coding sequence is TGTGCCAGCAGGGGGGACAGGGGGCAGTTCTTC. Variable domain in full (rest from reference TRBV25-1 and TRBJ2-1): EADIYQTPRYLVIGTGKKITLECSQTMGHDKMYWYQQDPGMELHLIHYSYGVNSTEKGDLSSESTVSRIRTEHFPLTLESARPSHTSQYLCASRGDRGQFFGPGTRLTVL.

This clonotype was seen only once. The rearrangement uses TRBV29-1 and TRBJ2-2; 7 positions agree with TRBD1. The CDR3 is 13 amino acids. Germline V gives CDR1 SQVTM, CDR2 ANQGSEA. Germline trimming cut 4 bases from V and 7 bases from J; bases unmatched to any gene: 6. In nucleotides, the CDR3 is TGCAGCGTTGGAAGGGGGCAGAGCGGGGAGCTGTTTTTT. The encoded protein is CSVGRGQSGELFF.

The chain combines TRBV2 with TRBJ1-2; D not resolved. The CDR3 runs to 12 residues. V lost 2 bases and J 8 bases, leaving 9 bases between the germline ends. In germline, CDR1 is SNHLY, CDR2 FYNNEI. CDR3 bases: TGTGCCAGCAGTGAATCTCCGTCCGGCTACACCTTC. As protein: CASSESPSGYTF.

This clonotype was detected once. CDR3 loop: CASRRTGLQETQYF. In nucleotides, the CDR3 is TGTGCCAGCAGGAGGACAGGGCTACAAGAGACCCAGTACTTC. This sequence joins TRBV2 and TRBJ2-5, with 8 bases identical to TRBD1. Germline V lookup: CDR1 SNHLY, CDR2 FYNNEI. This CDR3 has 14 amino acids. Germline trimming cut 6 bases from V and 2 bases from J; bases unmatched to any gene: 5.

The chain links TRBV20-1 to TRBJ1-1; the match to TRBD1 covers 8 bases. CDR3 size: 13 residues. V was pared by 6 bases and J by 11 bases, with 14 bases of the junction left unmatched. Germline V lookup: CDR1 DFQATT, CDR2 SNEGSKA (reference sequence). The CDR3 is CSAEERQGYIAFF. The CDR3 nucleotides read TGCAGTGCCGAAGAACGACAGGGGTACATCGCTTTCTTT.

The V and J genes are TRBV5-1 and TRBJ1-3; D is unclear. V dropped 0 bases and J dropped 4 bases, with 8 bases sitting between them. The germline CDR1 and CDR2 sequences are SGHRS and YFSETQ. This CDR3 comprises 14 residues. As DNA, the CDR3 is TGCGCCAGCAGCTTGGGAATGGAAGGAAACACCATATATTTT. Amino acid sequence: CASSLGMEGNTIYF.

This chain uses TRBV2 with TRBJ2-1; D is unresolved. Germline V lookup: CDR1 SNHLY, CDR2 FYNNEI. Trimming took off 7 bases at V and 5 bases at J, with 9 bases between the two ends. The CDR3 has 12 amino acids. CDR3 nucleotide sequence: TGTGCCAGCACTCAGAGCGACAATGAGCAGTTCTTC. Residues: CASTQSDNEQFF.

The count of this clonotype is one. This chain links TRBV2 with TRBJ2-5; D is ambiguous. V lost 7 bases and J lost 0, with 3 bases in between. Germline V gene sequence: CDR1 SNHLY, CDR2 FYNNEI. This CDR3 has 11 residues. CDR3 protein: CASTYQETQYF. The CDR3 DNA sequence: TGTGCCAGCACGTACCAAGAGACCCAGTACTTC.

The gene calls are TRBV3-1 and TRBJ1-1; 7 positions match TRBD1. The CDR3 spans 13 residues. Unmatched junction bases numbered 4, after V lost 4 bases and J lost 5 bases. CDR1 is LGHDT, CDR2 YNNKEL, per germline (reference sequence). The CDR3 region has the DNA TGTGCCAGCAGCCGAACAGGGGTTACTGAAGCTTTCTTT. Translation gives CASSRTGVTEAFF.

The chain joins TRBV14 to TRBJ1-2; D uncertain. Trimming took off 2 bases at V and 4 bases at J, with 8 bases between the two ends. The CDR3 spans 13 residues. CDR1 and CDR2 from the germline V gene are SGHDN and FVKESK. The CDR3 DNA follows: TGTGCCAGCAGCCAACAGAGGCTCTATGGCTACACCTTC. Protein: CASSQQRLYGYTF.

The chain couples TRBV7-9 to TRBJ2-1; 7 nucleotides align to TRBD1. CDR1 is SEHNR, CDR2 FQNEAQ, per germline (reference sequence). V lost 6 bases to trimming and J lost 8 bases; unmatched junction nucleotides: 10. The CDR3 loop spans 14 amino acids. This chain's CDR3 is CASRLQGITDEQFF. As DNA, the CDR3 is TGTGCCAGCAGGTTACAGGGGATCACGGATGAGCAGTTCTTC. The whole variable domain, remainder taken from reference TRBV7-9 and TRBJ2-1, is DTGVSQNPRHKITKRGQNVTFRCDPISEHNRLYWYRQTLGQGPEFLTYFQNEAQLEKSRLLSDRFSAERPKGSFSTLEIQRTEQGDSAMYLCASRLQGITDEQFFGPGTRLTVL.

This chain joins TRBV7-8 and TRBJ2-4; D may be TRBD2 (7 bases). The CDR3 length is 16 residues. The V end was cut by 1 base, the J end by 2 bases, with 12 bases between. CDR1 is SGHVS and CDR2 is FQNEAQ in the germline V gene. The CDR3 DNA is TGTGCCAGCAGCTTAGTAGGGGGGGGTACCAAAAACATTCAGTACTTC. This gives the protein CASSLVGGGTKNIQYF.

This chain's CDR3 is CAISAPGDRGLPTDTQYF. CDR3 nucleotide sequence: TGTGCCATCAGTGCCCCGGGGGACAGGGGGCTCCCCACAGATACGCAGTATTTT. The chain is built from TRBV10-3 and TRBJ2-3; 12 positions agree with TRBD1. Germline trimming cut 4 bases from V and 2 bases from J; bases unmatched to any gene: 10. The CDR3 has 18 amino acids. Germline CDR1 reads ENHRY; CDR2 reads SYGVKD.

V and J are TRBV20-1 and TRBJ2-5, with TRBD2 as a possible D gene (5 bases). This CDR3 is 15 amino acids long. V was cut by 6 bases and J by 2 bases, with 19 bases left in between. Germline-derived CDR1 and CDR2 are DFQATT and SNEGSKA (reference sequence). The CDR3 DNA follows: TGCAGTGCGACGGAGGTTGGGGTAAAACAAGAGACCCAGTACTTC. It yields the protein CSATEVGVKQETQYF.

The chain employs TRBV20-1 and TRBJ2-7; D might be TRBD1 or TRBD2, each matching 6 bases. The germline V and J ends were trimmed by 0 bases and 3 bases, with 15 bases remaining between them. From germline, CDR1 is DFQATT and CDR2 SNEGSKA (reference sequence). This CDR3 has 15 residues. Here the CDR3 DNA reads TGCAGTGCTAGAGATCATAGGGGGGCAATCTACGAGCAGTACTTC. As protein: CSARDHRGAIYEQYF.

The chain combines TRBV20-1 with TRBJ1-2; 10 bases match TRBD1. Germline V gives CDR1 DFQATT, CDR2 SNEGSKA (reference sequence). The CDR3 runs 13 residues. The V gene end was trimmed by 3 bases and the J gene end by 7 bases; junction bases not matched to a gene: 5. The CDR3 loop reads CSASRTGGLGYTF. CDR3 nucleotides: TGCAGTGCTAGTAGGACAGGGGGTCTTGGCTACACCTTC.

V and J are TRBV30 and TRBJ2-1, with 13 bases fitting TRBD2. CDR3 size: 14 residues. In germline, CDR1 is GTSNPN, CDR2 SVGIG (reference sequence). Trimming removed 5 bases from V and 12 bases from J; junction bases left unmatched: 10. In DNA, the CDR3 is TGTGCCTGGTGGACTAGCGGGGGAGCGATTGGGCAGTTCTTC. The encoded protein is CAWWTSGGAIGQFF.

This chain joins TRBV13 and TRBJ1-5; D may be TRBD1 (5 bases). This CDR3 is built from 15 residues. The germline V and J ends were trimmed by 0 bases and 6 bases, with 12 bases remaining between them. Germline CDR1 reads PRHDT; CDR2 reads FYEKMQ (reference sequence). DNA for the CDR3: TGTGCCAGCAGCTTAGGAGGGGTAATAGGTCAGCCCCAGCATTTT. Its translation: CASSLGGVIGQPQHF.

About this clonotype: Its ends do not fully match the called genes, so a read error is possible. The V gene is TRBV19, the J gene TRBJ2-1; D remains unclear. The V gene's germline CDR1 is LNHDA and CDR2 SQIVND (reference sequence). The CDR3 spans 11 residues. DNA for the CDR3: TGTGCCAGTGTCTCCCACAATGAGCAGTTCTTC. Translation gives CASVSHNEQFF. The whole variable domain, filled in from reference TRBV19 and TRBJ2-1, reads DGGITQSPKYLFRKEGQNVTLSCEQNLNHDAMYWYRQDPGQGLRLIYYSQIVNDFQKGDIAEGYSVSREKKESFPLTVTSAQKNPTAFYLCASVSHNEQFFGPGTRLTVL.

This clonotype showed up just once. The rearrangement joins TRBV12-3 or TRBV12-4 to TRBJ2-7, with D tentatively TRBD1 (5 bases). Trimming cost V 8 bases and J 0 bases, with 5 bases left between them. This CDR3 has 11 amino acids. CDR3 nucleotides: TGTGCCAGCGGGGCCTCCTACGAGCAGTACTTC. This codes for CASGASYEQYF.

The J gene is TRBJ2-4, the V gene TRBV20-1, with D possibly being TRBD2 (5 bases). Germline V gene sequence: CDR1 DFQATT, CDR2 SNEGSKA (reference sequence). V lost 5 bases and J 13 bases, leaving 24 bases between the germline ends. The length of the CDR3 is 14 residues. The CDR3 sequence is CSAPDIGVPGIQYF. The CDR3 DNA reads as TGCAGTGCTCCTGATATTGGTGTTCCGGGGATACAGTACTTC.

CDR3 loop: CASSLAPAGENIQYF. DNA for the CDR3: TGCGCCAGCAGCTTGGCCCCAGCGGGGGAAAACATTCAGTACTTC. The genes are TRBV5-1 and TRBJ2-4; TRBD2 matches at 8 bases. CDR3 length: 15 amino acids. Germline V gene lookup returns CDR1 SGHRS and CDR2 YFSETQ. Trimming cost V 0 bases and J 5 bases; bases outside gene matches: 4.

V usage is TRBV7-2 and J usage is TRBJ1-2, with unresolved D. The CDR3 runs 14 residues. V was cut by 1 base and J by 6 bases, with 12 bases left in between. Germline V gene lookup returns CDR1 SGHTA and CDR2 FQGNSA. The CDR3 DNA reads TGTGCCAGCAGCTTAGACCCGGGGAGTGATGGCTACACCTTC. This gives the protein CASSLDPGSDGYTF.

The V and J genes are TRBV20-1 and TRBJ2-5; the D is unclear. Germline CDR1 DFQATT, CDR2 SNEGSKA (reference sequence). The CDR3 totals 11 residues. V shed 4 bases and J shed 1 base, with 4 bases lying between them. The CDR3: CSAMTQETQYF. DNA of the CDR3: TGCAGTGCTATGACCCAAGAGACCCAGTACTTC.

The V gene is TRBV29-1, the J gene TRBJ2-5, with a weak D call TRBD2 (6 bases). V dropped 3 bases and J dropped 4 bases, with 12 bases sitting between them. In germline, CDR1 is SQVTM, CDR2 ANQGSEA. CDR3 size: 13 residues. The CDR3 loop is CSVDGAGRETQYF. The DNA of the CDR3 is TGCAGCGTTGATGGTGCGGGGAGAGAGACCCAGTACTTC. Full variable domain (rest looked up from reference TRBV29-1 and TRBJ2-5): SAVISQKPSRDICQRGTSLTIQCQVDSQVTMMFWYRQQPGQSLTLIATANQGSEATYESGFVIDKFPISRPNLTFSTLTVSNMSPEDSSIYLCSVDGAGRETQYFGPGTRLLVL.

V gene TRBV29-1 combines with J gene TRBJ2-5; no clear D. V was shortened by 3 bases and J by 5 bases, with 16 bases between the two germline ends. Germline V gives CDR1 SQVTM, CDR2 ANQGSEA. This CDR3 is 14 amino acids long. Written as DNA, the CDR3 is TGCAGCGTTGAGGGTCGCCGGGTAGGGGAGACCCAGTACTTC. Protein product: CSVEGRRVGETQYF.

The genes are TRBV18 and TRBJ1-2; D remains ambiguous. V dropped 3 bases and J dropped 4 bases, with 9 bases sitting between them. The germline CDR1 and CDR2 sequences are KGHSH and LQKENI. CDR3 size: 13 residues. The CDR3 bases are TGTGCCAGCTCACCGGACGGCCTCTATGGCTACACCTTC. It specifies CASSPDGLYGYTF.